This passage covers 2 T cell receptor beta chains from one sample sequenced in a study of T cell changes during pregnancy in multiple sclerosis. Generated by immunoSEQ multiplex PCR, the TCRdb table keeps only in-frame clones and is missing some. The repertoire holds about 98,000 clones, with about 91% as singletons. Sequencing was performed on peripheral blood, taken after pregnancy. The receptors were gathered from a female donor in good health, enrolled as a control in a pregnancy study.

The count of this clone is one. The chain has TRBV28 and TRBJ2-2; TRBD1 matches at 9 bases. After removal of 10 bases from V and 7 bases from J, the junction contained 7 bases not matched to a gene. CDR3 size: 13 residues. Germline CDR1 is MDHEN and CDR2 is SYDVKM. Here the CDR3 DNA reads TGTGCCACCCGGGACAGGGCGGACGGGGAGCTGTTTTTT. Translated: CATRDRADGELFF.

V and J are TRBV10-3 and TRBJ1-1; no clear D gene. The length of the CDR3 is 15 residues. The germline CDR1 and CDR2 sequences are ENHRY and SYGVKD. V lost 7 bases to trimming and J lost 4 bases, with 19 bases between them. CDR3 sequence: CAITFDNLDGTEAFF. The CDR3 nucleotides read TGTGCCATCACCTTCGACAATCTGGATGGCACTGAAGCTTTCTTT.